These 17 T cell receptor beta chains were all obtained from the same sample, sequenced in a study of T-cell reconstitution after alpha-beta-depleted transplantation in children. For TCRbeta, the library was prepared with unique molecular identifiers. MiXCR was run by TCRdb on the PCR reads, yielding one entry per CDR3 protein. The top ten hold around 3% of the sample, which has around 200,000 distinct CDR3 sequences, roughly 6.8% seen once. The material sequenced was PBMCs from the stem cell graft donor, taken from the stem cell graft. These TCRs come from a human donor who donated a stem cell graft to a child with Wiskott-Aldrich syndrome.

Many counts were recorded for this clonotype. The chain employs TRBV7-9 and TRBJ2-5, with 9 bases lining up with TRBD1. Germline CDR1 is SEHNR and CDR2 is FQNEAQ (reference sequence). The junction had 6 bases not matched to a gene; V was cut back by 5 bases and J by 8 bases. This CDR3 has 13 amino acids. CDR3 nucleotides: TGTGCCAGCAGCCTAAGGGACAGGGTAACCCAGTACTTC. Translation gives CASSLRDRVTQYF.

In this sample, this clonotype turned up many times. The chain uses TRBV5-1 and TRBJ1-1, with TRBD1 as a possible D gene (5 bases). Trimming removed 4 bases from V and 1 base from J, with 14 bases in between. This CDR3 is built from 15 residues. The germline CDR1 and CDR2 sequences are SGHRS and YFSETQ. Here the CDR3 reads CASSPGDGWNTEAFF. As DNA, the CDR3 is TGCGCCAGCAGCCCCGGGGACGGATGGAACACTGAAGCTTTCTTT.

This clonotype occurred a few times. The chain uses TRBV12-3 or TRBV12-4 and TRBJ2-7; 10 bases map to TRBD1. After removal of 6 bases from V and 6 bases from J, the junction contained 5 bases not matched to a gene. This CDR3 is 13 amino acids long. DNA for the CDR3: TGTGCCAGCAGAACGGGACAGGGGATCGAGCAGTACTTC. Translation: CASRTGQGIEQYF.

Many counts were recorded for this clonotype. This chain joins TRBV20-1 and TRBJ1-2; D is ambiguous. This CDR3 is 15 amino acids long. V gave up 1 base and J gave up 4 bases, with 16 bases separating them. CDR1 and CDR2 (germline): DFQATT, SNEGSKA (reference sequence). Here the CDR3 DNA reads TGCAGTGCTAGAGTCCCCCGGCCGGCAAGCTATGGCTACACCTTC. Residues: CSARVPRPASYGYTF.

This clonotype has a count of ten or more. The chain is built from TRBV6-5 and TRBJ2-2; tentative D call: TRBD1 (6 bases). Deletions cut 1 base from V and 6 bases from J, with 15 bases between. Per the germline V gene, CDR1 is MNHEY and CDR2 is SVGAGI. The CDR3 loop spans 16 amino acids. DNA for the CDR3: TGTGCCAGCAGTTACTTGAGGGGGAATTCGGCCGGGGAGCTGTTTTTT. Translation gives CASSYLRGNSAGELFF.

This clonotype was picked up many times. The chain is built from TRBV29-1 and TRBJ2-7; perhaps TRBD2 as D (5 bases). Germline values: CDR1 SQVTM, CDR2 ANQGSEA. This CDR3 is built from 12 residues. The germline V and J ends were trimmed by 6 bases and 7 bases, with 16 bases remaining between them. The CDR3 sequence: CSVAGGSGEQYF. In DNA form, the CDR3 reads TGCAGCGTCGCGGGCGGATCGGGAGAGCAGTACTTC.

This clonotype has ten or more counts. The CDR3 spells CASSSYRQGPSTDTQYF. As DNA, the CDR3 is TGTGCCAGCAGTTCTTACCGACAGGGTCCTAGCACAGATACGCAGTATTTT. The chain recombines TRBV12-3 or TRBV12-4 with TRBJ2-3; the match to TRBD1 covers 7 bases. This CDR3 spans 17 amino acids. V gave up 4 bases and J gave up 0 bases; unmatched junction bases: 10.

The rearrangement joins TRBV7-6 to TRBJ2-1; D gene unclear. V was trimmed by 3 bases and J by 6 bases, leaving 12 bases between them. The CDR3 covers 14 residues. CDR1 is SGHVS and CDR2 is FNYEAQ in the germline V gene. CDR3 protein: CASSFVSPGNEQFF. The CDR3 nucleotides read TGTGCCAGCAGCTTTGTTAGCCCCGGCAATGAGCAGTTCTTC.

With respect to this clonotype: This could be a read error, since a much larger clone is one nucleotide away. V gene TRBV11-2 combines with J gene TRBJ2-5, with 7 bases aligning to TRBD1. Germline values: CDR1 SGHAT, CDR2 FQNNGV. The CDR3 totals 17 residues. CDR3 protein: CASNLILRGTVQETQYF. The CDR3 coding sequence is TGTGCCAGCAACTTAATCCTCAGGGGGACAGTACAAGAGACCCAGTACTTC.

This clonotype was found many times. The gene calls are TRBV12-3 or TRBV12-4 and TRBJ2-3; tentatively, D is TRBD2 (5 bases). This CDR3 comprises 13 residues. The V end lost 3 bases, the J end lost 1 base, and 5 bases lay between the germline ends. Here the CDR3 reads CASSFSGTDTQYF. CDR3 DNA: TGTGCCAGCAGTTTTAGCGGCACAGATACGCAGTATTTT.

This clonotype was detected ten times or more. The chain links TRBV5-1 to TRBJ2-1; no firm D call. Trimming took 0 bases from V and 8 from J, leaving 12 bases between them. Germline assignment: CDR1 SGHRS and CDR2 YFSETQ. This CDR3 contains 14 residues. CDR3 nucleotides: TGCGCCAGCAGCTTGGGCAGCCAGATCGATGAGCAGTTCTTC. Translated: CASSLGSQIDEQFF.

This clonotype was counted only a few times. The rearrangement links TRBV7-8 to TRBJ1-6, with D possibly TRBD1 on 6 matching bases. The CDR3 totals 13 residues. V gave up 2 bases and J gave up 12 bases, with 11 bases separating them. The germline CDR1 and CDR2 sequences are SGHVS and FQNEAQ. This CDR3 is CASSLLDRQPLHF. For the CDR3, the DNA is TGTGCCAGCAGCTTACTTGACAGGCAACCCCTCCACTTT.

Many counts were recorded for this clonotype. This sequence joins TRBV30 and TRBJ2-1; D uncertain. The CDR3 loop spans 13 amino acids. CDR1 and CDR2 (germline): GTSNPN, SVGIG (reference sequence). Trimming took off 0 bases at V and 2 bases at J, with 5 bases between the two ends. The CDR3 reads CAWSVQPYNEQFF. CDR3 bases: TGTGCCTGGAGTGTACAACCCTACAATGAGCAGTTCTTC.

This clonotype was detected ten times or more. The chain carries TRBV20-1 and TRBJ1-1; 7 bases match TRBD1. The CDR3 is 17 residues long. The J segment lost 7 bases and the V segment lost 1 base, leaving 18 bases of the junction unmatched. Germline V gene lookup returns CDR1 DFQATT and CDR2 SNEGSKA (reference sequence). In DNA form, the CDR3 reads TGCAGTGCTAGAGCCTCTTTCTTGACAGGGAAGGGGAATGAAGCTTTCTTT. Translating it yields CSARASFLTGKGNEAFF.

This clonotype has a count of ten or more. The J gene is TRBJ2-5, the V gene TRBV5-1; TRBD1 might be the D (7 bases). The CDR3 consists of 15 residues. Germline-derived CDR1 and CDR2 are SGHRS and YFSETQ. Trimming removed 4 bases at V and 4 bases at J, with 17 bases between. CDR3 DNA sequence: TGCGCCAGCAGCCGCACAGGGGATAGCGGAGAGACCCAGTACTTC. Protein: CASSRTGDSGETQYF.

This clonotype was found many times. The CDR3 reads CASSLARKEKLFF. As DNA, the CDR3 is TGTGCCAGCAGTTTAGCGCGGAAGGAAAAACTGTTTTTT. The chain joins TRBV12-3 or TRBV12-4 to TRBJ1-4; D is uncertain. Trimming stripped 0 bases from V and 8 bases from J, with 7 bases between. The CDR3 spans 13 residues.

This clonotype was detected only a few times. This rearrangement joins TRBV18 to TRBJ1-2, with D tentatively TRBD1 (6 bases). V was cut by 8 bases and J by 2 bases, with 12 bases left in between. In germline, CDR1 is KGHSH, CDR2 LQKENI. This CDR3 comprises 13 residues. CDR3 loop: CASHWTDNYGYTF. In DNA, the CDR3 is TGTGCCAGCCATTGGACAGACAACTATGGCTACACCTTC. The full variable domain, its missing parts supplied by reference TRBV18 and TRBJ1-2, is NAGVMQNPRHLVRRRGQEARLRCSPMKGHSHVYWYRQLPEEGLKFMVYLQKENIIDESGMPKERFSAEFPKEGPSILRIQQVVRGDSAAYFCASHWTDNYGYTFGSGTRLTVV.